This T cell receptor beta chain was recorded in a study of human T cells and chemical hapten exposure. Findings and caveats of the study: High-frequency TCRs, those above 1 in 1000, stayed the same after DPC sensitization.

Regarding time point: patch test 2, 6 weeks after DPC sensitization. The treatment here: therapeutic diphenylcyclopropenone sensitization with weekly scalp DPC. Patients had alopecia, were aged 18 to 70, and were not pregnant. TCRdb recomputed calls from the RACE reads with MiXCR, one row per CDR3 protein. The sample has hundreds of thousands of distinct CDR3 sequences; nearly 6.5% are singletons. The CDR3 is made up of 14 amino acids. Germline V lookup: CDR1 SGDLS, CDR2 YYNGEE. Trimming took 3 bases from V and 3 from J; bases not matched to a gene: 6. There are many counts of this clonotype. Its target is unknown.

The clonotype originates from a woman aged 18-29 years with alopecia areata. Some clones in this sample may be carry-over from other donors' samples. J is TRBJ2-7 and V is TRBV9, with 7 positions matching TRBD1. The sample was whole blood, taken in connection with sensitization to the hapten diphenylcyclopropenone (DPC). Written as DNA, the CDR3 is TGTGCCAGCAGCGCGGGGACAGACCTCTACGAGCAGTACTTC. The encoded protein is CASSAGTDLYEQYF. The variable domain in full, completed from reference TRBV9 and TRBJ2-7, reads DSGVTQTPKHLITATGQRVTLRCSPRSGDLSVYWYQQSLDQGLQFLIQYYNGEERAKGNILERFSAQQFPDLHSELNLSSLELGDSALYFCASSAGTDLYEQYFGPGTRLTVT.